The 2 T cell receptor beta chains below all came from one sample that was sequenced in a study of brain T cells in children with intractable seizures. The time point: blood from clinic visit 5 months post-surgery; TSC patient then seizure free. Here immunoSEQ multiplex PCR was the method, and the copy in TCRdb shows in-frame clones only, minus some. The sample shows about 340,000 clones, more than 85% of them seen only once. The source material was peripheral blood, sampled approximately 5 months after surgery. The receptors were gathered from a boy under three years old with tuberous sclerosis and intractable seizures.

This clone was seen once. The rearrangement links TRBV3-1 (or the pseudogene TRBV3-2) to TRBJ2-7; D tentatively reads TRBD1 or TRBD2 (5 bases each). Looked up from germline, CDR1 is LGHDT and CDR2 is YNNKEL (reference sequence). V was trimmed by 4 bases and J by 4 bases, leaving 11 bases between them. The CDR3 length is 13 residues. CDR3: CASSRDATYEQYF. Written as DNA, the CDR3 is TGTGCCAGCAGCCGGGACGCGACATACGAGCAGTACTTC.

This clone appeared a single time. The chain employs TRBV6-5 and TRBJ1-3; no firm D call. Trimming stripped 8 bases from V and 0 bases from J, with 11 bases between. This CDR3 contains 14 residues. Germline V gene sequence: CDR1 MNHEY, CDR2 SVGAGI. This CDR3 reads CASWRSSSGNTIYF. As DNA, the CDR3 is TGTGCCAGCTGGAGGAGTTCCTCTGGAAACACCATATATTTT.